This passage covers 15 T cell receptor beta chains from one sample sequenced in a study of CD8 T cells in ankylosing spondylitis. TCRdb re-called the 5' RACE reads through MiXCR, storing one row per CDR3 protein. Here the sample spans about 130,000 distinct CDR3 sequences, around 7% being singletons. Sequencing was performed on blood, either unsorted or a sorted T cell fraction (not recorded which). Source of these receptors: a male donor with ankylosing spondylitis or in good health (not recorded which).

Ten or more counts support this clonotype. The chain employs TRBV29-1 and TRBJ2-3; 9 bases are shared with TRBD1. Germline loops: CDR1 SQVTM, CDR2 ANQGSEA. V gave up 6 bases and J gave up 2 bases; unmatched junction bases: 3. The length of the CDR3 is 13 residues. The CDR3 spells CSVGTGYTDTQYF. CDR3 DNA: TGCAGCGTCGGGACAGGGTACACAGATACGCAGTATTTT.

The chain has TRBV7-9 and TRBJ1-1; D is unclear. CDR1 and CDR2 (germline): SEHNR, FQNEAQ (reference sequence). Trimming took off 2 bases at V and 5 bases at J, with 9 bases between the two ends. The CDR3 is 13 residues long. CDR3 DNA sequence: TGTGCCAGCAGCTTACACGAGGAGACTGAAGCTTTCTTT. Its protein product is CASSLHEETEAFF.

Many counts were recorded for this clonotype. The rearrangement links TRBV20-1 to TRBJ2-7; TRBD2 is a possible D gene (5 bases). Germline V CDR1 and CDR2: DFQATT, SNEGSKA (reference sequence). The CDR3 sequence is 15 residues long. The germline V and J ends were trimmed by 0 bases and 0 bases, with 12 bases remaining between them. In DNA form, the CDR3 reads TGCAGTGCTAGAGATCCCGGACGGGGCTCCTACGAGCAGTACTTC. This translates into CSARDPGRGSYEQYF.

This clonotype was counted ten times or more. V and J are TRBV20-1 and TRBJ2-2; D gene ambiguous. Looked up from germline, CDR1 is DFQATT and CDR2 is SNEGSKA (reference sequence). The CDR3 runs 12 residues. The V and J ends lost 6 bases and 4 bases respectively, with 9 bases between them. CDR3 sequence: CSAPARTGELFF. The CDR3 region has the DNA TGCAGTGCCCCTGCTCGCACCGGGGAGCTGTTTTTT.

This clonotype was seen ten or more times. The chain uses TRBV20-1 and TRBJ2-7; 13 bases map to TRBD2. Germline V gene lookup returns CDR1 DFQATT and CDR2 SNEGSKA (reference sequence). The CDR3 has 16 residues. V trimming: 3 bases; J trimming: 1 base; junction bases outside the gene matches: 6. CDR3 nucleotide sequence: TGCAGTGCTAGTTGGGGACTAGCGGGGCCTTCCTACGAGCAGTACTTC. Its translation is CSASWGLAGPSYEQYF.

The rearrangement joins TRBV30 to TRBJ1-1; no clear D. CDR1 and CDR2 (germline): GTSNPN, SVGIG (reference sequence). Trimming took off 0 bases at V and 2 bases at J, with 7 bases between the two ends. This CDR3 is 13 amino acids long. The CDR3 sequence: CAWSVGLNTEAFF. In DNA, the CDR3 is TGTGCCTGGAGTGTAGGCCTTAACACTGAAGCTTTCTTT.

Ten or more counts support this clonotype. The rearrangement uses TRBV20-1 and TRBJ2-3; the D is unclear. V lost 3 bases, J lost 5 bases, and 21 bases lay in between. From germline, CDR1 is DFQATT and CDR2 SNEGSKA (reference sequence). The CDR3 totals 16 residues. The CDR3 nucleotides are TGCAGTGCTAGTGCTCGACCAATGTCCCTTTTAGATACGCAGTATTTT. It is translated as CSASARPMSLLDTQYF.

In this sample, this clonotype turned up many times. The rearrangement joins TRBV20-1 to TRBJ1-1; 10 bases fit TRBD1. Germline V gene lookup returns CDR1 DFQATT and CDR2 SNEGSKA (reference sequence). V lost 1 base and J lost 5; bases outside the gene matches: 7. CDR3 length: 15 amino acids. The CDR3 DNA is TGCAGTGCTAGAGGAACGGGACAGGGGTCGACTGAAGCTTTCTTT. This translates into CSARGTGQGSTEAFF.

At least ten counts were recorded for this clonotype. The gene calls are TRBV30 and TRBJ2-1; TRBD2 agrees at 14 bases. CDR3 length: 13 residues. The germline gives CDR1 GTSNPN, CDR2 SVGIG (reference sequence). V was pared by 8 bases and J by 7 bases, with 4 bases of the junction left unmatched. The CDR3 DNA reads as TGTGCCCGCAGACTAGCGGGAGGGAATGAGCAGTTCTTC. Its translation is CARRLAGGNEQFF.

Remarks on this clonotype: A much more abundant neighbour one base away suggests this may be a read error. V and J are TRBV20-1 and TRBJ1-6; TRBD1 might be the D (5 bases). This CDR3 has 13 residues. Germline V gives CDR1 DFQATT, CDR2 SNEGSKA (reference sequence). For the CDR3, the DNA is TGCAGTGCTAGCGGGGGAATCAATTCACCCCTCCCCTTT. As protein: CSASGGINSPLPF.

Many counts were recorded for this clonotype. This rearrangement joins TRBV6-2 or TRBV6-3 to TRBJ1-2; a possible D gene is TRBD1 (5 bases). The germline gives CDR1 MNHEY, CDR2 SVGEGT. V lost 7 bases, J lost 7 bases, and 16 bases lay in between. The length of the CDR3 is 13 residues. CDR3 in DNA: TGTGCCAGCACCGACCGGCAGGGTGGTGGCTACACCTTC. This codes for CASTDRQGGGYTF.

There are many counts of this clonotype. The chain joins TRBV24-1 to TRBJ2-1, with TRBD2 identical over 7 bases. The CDR3 consists of 17 residues. From germline, CDR1 is KGHDR and CDR2 SFDVKD. V was clipped by 4 bases and J by 0 bases; unmatched bases: 8. The CDR3, as DNA: TGTGCCACCAGTGACCCGGTGGGAGGGAGCTCCTACAATGAGCAGTTCTTC. It yields the protein CATSDPVGGSSYNEQFF.

This clonotype was seen repeatedly, ten times or more. The V gene is TRBV27, the J gene TRBJ2-7; 8 bases line up with TRBD2. J was trimmed by 2 bases and V by 2 bases; bases with no gene match: 5. The CDR3 runs to 15 residues. Germline lookup yields CDR1 MNHEY and CDR2 SMNVEV (reference sequence). The CDR3 nucleotides are TGTGCCAGCAGTTTAAGGGCGGGAGGAGCCTACGAGCAGTACTTC. Its protein product is CASSLRAGGAYEQYF.

Many counts were recorded for this clonotype. The chain combines TRBV10-3 with TRBJ2-5; 12 bases fit TRBD2. This CDR3 is 16 amino acids long. The germline V gene encodes CDR1 ENHRY and CDR2 SYGVKD. The V and J ends lost 4 bases and 1 base, in that order; junction bases with no gene match: 4. The CDR3 bases are TGTGCCATCAGTGCAGGACTAGCGGGGACCCAAGAGACCCAGTACTTC. Amino acids: CAISAGLAGTQETQYF.

This clonotype was picked up many times. The rearrangement joins TRBV5-1 to TRBJ2-5; D is unresolved. CDR3 length: 14 amino acids. Per germline, CDR1 SGHRS and CDR2 YFSETQ. V lost 1 base to trimming and J lost 1 base, with 8 bases between them. CDR3 nucleotide sequence: TGCGCCAGCAGCTTGTTGGCAGCCCAAGAGACCCAGTACTTC. Translation gives CASSLLAAQETQYF.